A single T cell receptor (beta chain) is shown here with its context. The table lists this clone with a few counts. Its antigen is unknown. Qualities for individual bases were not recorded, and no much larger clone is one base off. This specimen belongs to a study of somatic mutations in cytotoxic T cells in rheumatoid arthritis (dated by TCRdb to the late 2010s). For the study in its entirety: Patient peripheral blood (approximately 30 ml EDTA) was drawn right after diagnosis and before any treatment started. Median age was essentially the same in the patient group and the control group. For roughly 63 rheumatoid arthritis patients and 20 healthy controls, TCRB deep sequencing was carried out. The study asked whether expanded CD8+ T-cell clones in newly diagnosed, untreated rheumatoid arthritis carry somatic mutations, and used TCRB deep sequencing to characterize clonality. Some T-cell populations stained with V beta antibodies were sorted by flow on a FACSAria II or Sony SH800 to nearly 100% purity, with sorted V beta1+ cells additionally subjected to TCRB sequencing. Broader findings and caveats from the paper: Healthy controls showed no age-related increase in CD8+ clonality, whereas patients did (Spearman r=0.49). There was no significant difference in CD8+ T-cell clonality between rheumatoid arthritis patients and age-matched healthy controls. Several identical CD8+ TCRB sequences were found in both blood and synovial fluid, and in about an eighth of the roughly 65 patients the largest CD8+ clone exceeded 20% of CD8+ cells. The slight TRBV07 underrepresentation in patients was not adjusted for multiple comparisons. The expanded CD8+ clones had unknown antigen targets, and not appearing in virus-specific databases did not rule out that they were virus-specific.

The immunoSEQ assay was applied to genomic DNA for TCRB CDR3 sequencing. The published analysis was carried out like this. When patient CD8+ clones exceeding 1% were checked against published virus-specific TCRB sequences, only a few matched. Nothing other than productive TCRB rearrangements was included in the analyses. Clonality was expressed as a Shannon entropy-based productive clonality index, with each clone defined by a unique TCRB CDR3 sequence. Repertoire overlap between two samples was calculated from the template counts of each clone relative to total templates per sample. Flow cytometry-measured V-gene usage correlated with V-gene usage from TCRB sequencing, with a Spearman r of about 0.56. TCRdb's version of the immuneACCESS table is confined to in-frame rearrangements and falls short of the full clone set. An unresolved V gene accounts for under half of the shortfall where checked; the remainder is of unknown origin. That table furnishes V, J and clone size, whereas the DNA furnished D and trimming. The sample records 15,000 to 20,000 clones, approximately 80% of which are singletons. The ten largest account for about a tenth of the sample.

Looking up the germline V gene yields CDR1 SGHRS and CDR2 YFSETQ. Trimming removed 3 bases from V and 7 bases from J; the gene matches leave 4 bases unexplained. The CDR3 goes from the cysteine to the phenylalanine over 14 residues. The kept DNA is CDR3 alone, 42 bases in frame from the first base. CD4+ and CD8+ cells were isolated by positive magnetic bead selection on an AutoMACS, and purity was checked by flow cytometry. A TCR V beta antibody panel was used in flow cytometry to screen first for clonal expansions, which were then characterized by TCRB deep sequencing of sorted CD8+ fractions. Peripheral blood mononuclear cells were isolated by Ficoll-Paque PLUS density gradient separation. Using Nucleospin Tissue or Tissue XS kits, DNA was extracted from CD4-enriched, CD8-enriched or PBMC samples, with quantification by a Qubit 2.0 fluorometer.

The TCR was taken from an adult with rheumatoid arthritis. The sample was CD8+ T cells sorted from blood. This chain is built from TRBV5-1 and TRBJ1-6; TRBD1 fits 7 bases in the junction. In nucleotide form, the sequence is TGCGCCAGCAGCTCACAGGGGTGGAATTCACCCCTCCACTTT. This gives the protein CASSSQGWNSPLHF.